What follows are 20 T cell receptor beta chains derived from one specimen sequenced in a study of beta chain features in type 1 diabetes. Study-wide findings and caveats: In all four CD4+ subsets, TCRB CDR3 length was significantly, moderately reduced in type 1 diabetes.

Sequenced material consisted of expressed TCRB transcripts (all of the isolated RNA was reverse transcribed). This table comes from immunoSEQ multiplex PCR, and its TCRdb copy is limited to in-frame clones, with some not included. Of about 240,000 clones listed, 11% to 15% are singletons. Their antigens are not known. The sequencing sample was made of naive CD4+ T cells from blood. The receptors stem from a man aged 25-45 years with type 1 diabetes.

The rearrangement joins TRBV18 to TRBJ1-1; 7 nucleotides agree with TRBD1. V shed 2 bases, J shed 2 bases, and the junction held 5 bases outside the gene matches. CDR1 and CDR2 from the germline V gene are KGHSH and LQKENI. The length of the CDR3 is 15 residues. The CDR3 sequence: CASSPSKGANTEAFF. The DNA of the CDR3 is TGTGCCAGCTCACCATCAAAGGGGGCAAACACTGAAGCTTTCTTT.

In its sample, this clone was seen a few times. J is TRBJ1-2 and V is TRBV7-2; 8 bases agree with TRBD1. This CDR3 contains 14 residues. Germline V lookup: CDR1 SGHTA, CDR2 FQGNSA. V dropped 3 bases and J dropped 5; count of bases not matched to a gene: 5. CDR3 nucleotides: TGTGCCAGCAGCTTCGGACAGGGAGGGTATGGCTACACCTTC. This sequence encodes CASSFGQGGYGYTF.

This sequence joins TRBV7-9 and TRBJ1-1; 9 bases agree with TRBD1. The germline gives CDR1 SEHNR, CDR2 FQNEAQ (reference sequence). The CDR3 is 14 residues long. Trimming cost V 5 bases and J 5 bases; bases outside gene matches: 6. CDR3 loop: CASSRTGEETEAFF. CDR3 nucleotide sequence: TGTGCCAGCAGCCGGACAGGGGAGGAGACTGAAGCTTTCTTT.

This clone was found a few times. V and J are TRBV29-1 and TRBJ2-2; the match to TRBD1 covers 8 bases. Germline V gene lookup returns CDR1 SQVTM and CDR2 ANQGSEA. Unmatched junction bases numbered 6, after V lost 6 bases and J lost 0 bases. CDR3 length equals 15 residues. The CDR3 loop reads CSVGGQAANTGELFF. In nucleotides, the CDR3 is TGCAGCGTCGGGGGACAGGCAGCGAACACCGGGGAGCTGTTTTTT.

This clone was seen a handful of times. V is TRBV5-1 and J is TRBJ2-1; D gene unclear. V was shortened by 0 bases and J by 3 bases, with 4 bases between the two germline ends. This CDR3 comprises 13 residues. Germline lookup yields CDR1 SGHRS and CDR2 YFSETQ. CDR3 amino acids: CASSLAVYNEQFF. The CDR3 DNA reads as TGCGCCAGCAGCTTGGCGGTCTACAATGAGCAGTTCTTC.

In nucleotides, the CDR3 is TGTGCCAGCAGACCCACAGGGGTGAATAATTCACCCCTCCACTTT. Translation: CASRPTGVNNSPLHF. The gene calls are TRBV5-4 and TRBJ1-6; 7 nucleotides align to TRBD1. V gave up 5 bases and J gave up 5 bases; unmatched junction bases: 7. In germline, CDR1 is SGHNT, CDR2 YYREEE (reference sequence). The CDR3 covers 15 residues.

This clone occurred a few times. The J gene is TRBJ1-2, the V gene TRBV5-8; TRBD1 agrees at 8 bases. With 4 bases clipped from V and 10 bases from J, the junction kept 12 bases outside the gene matches. The CDR3 runs to 14 residues. CDR1 SGHTS and CDR2 YDEGEE come from the germline V gene. The CDR3 region is CASSIRTGTGTYTF. The CDR3 bases are TGTGCCAGCAGCATTCGGACAGGGACGGGTACCTACACCTTC.

The chain recombines TRBV29-1 with TRBJ2-7, with TRBD2 identical over 10 bases. This CDR3 has 15 amino acids. The trim removed 6 bases at V and 5 bases at J, leaving 13 bases unmatched. CDR1 and CDR2 from the germline V gene are SQVTM and ANQGSEA. DNA of the CDR3: TGCAGCGTCCCTGGGGCTAGCGGGAGAACTGACGAGCAGTACTTC. It yields the protein CSVPGASGRTDEQYF.

The chain couples TRBV5-6 to TRBJ1-1; 11 positions agree with TRBD1. Looked up from germline, CDR1 is SGHDT and CDR2 is YYEEEE. The CDR3 length is 14 residues. The V segment lost 4 bases and the J segment 3 bases; nucleotides outside the gene matches: 2. CDR3 coding DNA: TGTGCCAGCAGCAAGGGACAGGGGGACACTGAAGCTTTCTTT. This codes for CASSKGQGDTEAFF. Using reference TRBV5-6 and TRBJ1-1 for the parts outside the CDR3, the full variable domain is DAGVTQSPTHLIKTRGQQVTLRCSPKSGHDTVSWYQQALGQGPQFIFQYYEEEERQRGNFPDRFSGHQFPNYSSELNVNALLLGDSALYLCASSKGQGDTEAFFGQGTRLTVV.

This clone turned up a few times. The rearrangement joins TRBV29-1 to TRBJ1-2; 9 bases match TRBD1. The CDR3 runs to 17 residues. The V gene's germline CDR1 is SQVTM and CDR2 ANQGSEA. Trimming took 2 bases from V and 7 from J; bases not matched to a gene: 17. CDR3 residues: CSVEPPRATGGRVGYTF. The CDR3 DNA reads TGCAGCGTTGAACCTCCCCGCGCGACAGGGGGAAGGGTTGGCTACACCTTC. Variable domain in full (rest from reference TRBV29-1 and TRBJ1-2): SAVISQKPSRDICQRGTSLTIQCQVDSQVTMMFWYRQQPGQSLTLIATANQGSEATYESGFVIDKFPISRPNLTFSTLTVSNMSPEDSSIYLCSVEPPRATGGRVGYTFGSGTRLTVV.

The chain links TRBV6-5 to TRBJ2-1; 11 nucleotides match TRBD2. V dropped 4 bases and J dropped 8; count of bases not matched to a gene: 10. Germline CDR1 is MNHEY and CDR2 is SVGAGI. The CDR3 is made up of 16 amino acids. The CDR3 DNA is TGTGCCAGCAGTTCTGCCTTAGCGGGAGGGCCGGATGAGCAGTTCTTC. Its translation is CASSSALAGGPDEQFF.

The chain has TRBV20-1 and TRBJ2-1; 7 bases fit TRBD1. This CDR3 is built from 11 residues. The trim removed 5 bases at V and 6 bases at J, leaving 1 base unmatched. The germline gives CDR1 DFQATT, CDR2 SNEGSKA (reference sequence). The CDR3 here is CSAGDSNEQFF. The CDR3 DNA reads as TGCAGTGCTGGGGACAGCAATGAGCAGTTCTTC.

This sequence joins TRBV18 and TRBJ1-2; D remains unclear. Per the germline V gene, CDR1 is KGHSH and CDR2 is LQKENI. With 2 bases removed from V and 5 bases from J, the gap between germline ends came to 12 bases. This CDR3 has 14 residues. CDR3 in DNA: TGTGCCAGCTCACCAGAGAGGGCTGGGTATGGCTACACCTTC. It specifies CASSPERAGYGYTF. The variable domain in full, completed from reference TRBV18 and TRBJ1-2, reads NAGVMQNPRHLVRRRGQEARLRCSPMKGHSHVYWYRQLPEEGLKFMVYLQKENIIDESGMPKERFSAEFPKEGPSILRIQQVVRGDSAAYFCASSPERAGYGYTFGSGTRLTVV.

This clone was counted once. J is TRBJ2-1 and V is TRBV5-4, with 8 positions matching TRBD2. V was pared by 1 base and J by 5 bases, with 2 bases of the junction left unmatched. The CDR3 is 14 amino acids. In germline, CDR1 is SGHNT, CDR2 YYREEE (reference sequence). CDR3: CASSLSGSDNEQFF. The CDR3 coding sequence is TGTGCCAGCAGCTTGAGCGGGAGCGACAATGAGCAGTTCTTC.

This clone was observed a few times. The sample carries other DNA sequences with the same CDR3. The V call is TRBV15, the J call TRBJ2-5, with TRBD2 matching over 7 bases. V shed 0 bases and J 4 bases; nucleotides not matched to a gene: 5. The germline CDR1 and CDR2 sequences are LNHNV and YYDKDF (reference sequence). The CDR3 loop spans 15 amino acids. The CDR3 loop reads CATSRDRGGGETQYF. The CDR3 nucleotides are TGTGCCACCAGCAGAGATCGGGGCGGGGGAGAGACCCAGTACTTC.

V is TRBV6-5 and J is TRBJ2-1, with TRBD2 as a possible D gene (6 bases). The ends were cut back, 0 bases at V and 7 bases at J, with 10 bases in the middle. Germline V gene lookup returns CDR1 MNHEY and CDR2 SVGAGI. The CDR3 length is 14 residues. CDR3 DNA sequence: TGTGCCAGCAGTTACTCGGCAGGGAGGAATGAGCAGTTCTTC. This gives the protein CASSYSAGRNEQFF.

V usage is TRBV20-1 and J usage is TRBJ2-7; 9 bases match TRBD1. This CDR3 has 11 residues. The J segment lost 8 bases and the V segment lost 5 bases, leaving 4 bases of the junction unmatched. The V gene's germline CDR1 is DFQATT and CDR2 SNEGSKA (reference sequence). The CDR3 sequence is CSAGGQGKQYF. As DNA, the CDR3 is TGCAGTGCTGGGGGACAGGGAAAGCAGTACTTC.

V gene TRBV30 combines with J gene TRBJ1-2; TRBD1 might be the D (6 bases). The germline V and J ends were trimmed by 3 bases and 5 bases, with 13 bases remaining between them. CDR1 is GTSNPN and CDR2 is SVGIG in the germline V gene (reference sequence). The CDR3 is 13 residues long. CDR3 region: CAWRNRAVYGYTF. In DNA form, the CDR3 reads TGTGCCTGGAGGAACAGGGCTGTGTATGGCTACACCTTC.

This sequence joins TRBV7-6 and TRBJ1-3; 9 nucleotides align to TRBD1. V gave up 5 bases and J gave up 1 base; unmatched junction bases: 6. The CDR3 spans 16 residues. Germline CDR1 and CDR2: SGHVS and FNYEAQ. The DNA for the CDR3 is TGTGCCAGCAGCCCACGGGACAGGGCGTCTGGAAACACCATATATTTT. It translates to CASSPRDRASGNTIYF.

This clone was seen only a few times. V and J are TRBV29-1 and TRBJ1-1, with 9 bases that match TRBD1. V shed 7 bases and J 5 bases; nucleotides not matched to a gene: 5. The CDR3 covers 12 residues. The germline gives CDR1 SQVTM, CDR2 ANQGSEA. CDR3 in amino acids: CSAGQGWTEAFF. The DNA of the CDR3 is TGCAGCGCAGGACAGGGGTGGACTGAAGCTTTCTTT.